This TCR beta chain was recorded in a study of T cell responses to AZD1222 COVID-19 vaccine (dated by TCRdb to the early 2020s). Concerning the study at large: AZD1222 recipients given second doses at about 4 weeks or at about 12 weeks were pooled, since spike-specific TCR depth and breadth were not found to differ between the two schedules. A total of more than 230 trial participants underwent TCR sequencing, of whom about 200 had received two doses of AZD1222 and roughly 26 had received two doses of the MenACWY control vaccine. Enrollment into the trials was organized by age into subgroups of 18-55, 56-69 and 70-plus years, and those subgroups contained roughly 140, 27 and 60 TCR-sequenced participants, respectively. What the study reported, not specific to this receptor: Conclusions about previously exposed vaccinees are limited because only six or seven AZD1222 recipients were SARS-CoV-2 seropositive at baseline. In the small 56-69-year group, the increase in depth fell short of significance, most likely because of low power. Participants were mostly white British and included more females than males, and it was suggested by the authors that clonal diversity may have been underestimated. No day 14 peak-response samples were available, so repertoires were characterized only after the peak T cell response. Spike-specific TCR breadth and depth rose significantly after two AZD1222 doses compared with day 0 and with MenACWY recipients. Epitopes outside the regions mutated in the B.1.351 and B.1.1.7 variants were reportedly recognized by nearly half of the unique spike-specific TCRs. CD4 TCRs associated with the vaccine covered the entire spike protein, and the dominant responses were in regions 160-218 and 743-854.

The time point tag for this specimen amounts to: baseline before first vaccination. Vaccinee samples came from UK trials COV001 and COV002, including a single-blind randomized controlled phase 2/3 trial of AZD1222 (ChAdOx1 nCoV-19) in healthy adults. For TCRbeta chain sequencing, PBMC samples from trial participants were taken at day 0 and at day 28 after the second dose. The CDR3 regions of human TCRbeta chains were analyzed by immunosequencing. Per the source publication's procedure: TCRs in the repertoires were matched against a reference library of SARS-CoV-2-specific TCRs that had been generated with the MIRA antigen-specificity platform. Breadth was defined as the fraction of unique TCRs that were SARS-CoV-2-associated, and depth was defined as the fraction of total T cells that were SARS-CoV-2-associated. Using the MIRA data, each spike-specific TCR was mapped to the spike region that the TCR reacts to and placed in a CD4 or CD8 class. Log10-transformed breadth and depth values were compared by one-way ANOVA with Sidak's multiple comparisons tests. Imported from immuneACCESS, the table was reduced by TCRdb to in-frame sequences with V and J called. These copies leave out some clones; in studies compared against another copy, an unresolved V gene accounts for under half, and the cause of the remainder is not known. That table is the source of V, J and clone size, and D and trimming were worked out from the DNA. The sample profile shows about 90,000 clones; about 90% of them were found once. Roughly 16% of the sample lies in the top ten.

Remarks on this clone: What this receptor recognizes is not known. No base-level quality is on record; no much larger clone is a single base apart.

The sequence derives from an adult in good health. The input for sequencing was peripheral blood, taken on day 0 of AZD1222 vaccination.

This receptor has the CDR3 CASSIAGGSGANVLTF. The nucleotides are TGTGCCAGTAGTATAGCGGGAGGCTCTGGGGCCAACGTCCTGACTTTC. The V and J segments used are TRBV19 and TRBJ2-6; 7 junctional bases match TRBD2. The V end gives up 1 base and the J end 0 bases, leaving 0 bases in the junction not matched to a gene. From a lookup of the germline V gene (reference sequence), CDR1 and CDR2 are LNHDA and SQIVND. The CDR3 starts with the cysteine, ends with the phenylalanine, and has 16 residues. Only CDR3 DNA remains: 48 bases, in frame from the first base.